Below, 3 T cell receptor beta chains from the same sample are listed, as sequenced in a study of shared clonotypes between healthy human individuals. Libraries were prepared by immunoSEQ multiplex PCR; TCRdb keeps only in-frame clonotypes and omits some of them. Of about 470,000 clones detected, roughly 77% appear once; the ten largest clones hold roughly an eighth. The sequenced sample consisted of PBMCs. Every receptor here comes from a woman aged 40 to 50 in good health. Some clones in this sample may be carry-over from other donors' samples.

The chain recombines TRBV19 with TRBJ2-1; 14 nucleotides line up with TRBD2. Germline V gene data show CDR1 as LNHDA and CDR2 as SQIVND (reference sequence). J lost 7 bases, V lost 7 bases, and 15 bases had no gene match. The CDR3 is 18 residues long. For the CDR3, the DNA is TGTGCCAGTATGCCTGTCGGACTAGCGGGGGGACAGAGGAATGAGCAGTTCTTC. Translated: CASMPVGLAGGQRNEQFF.

V usage is TRBV7-8 and J usage is TRBJ2-7; 10 bases map to TRBD2. Germline V lookup: CDR1 SGHVS, CDR2 FQNEAQ. With 4 bases clipped from V and 5 bases from J, the junction kept 8 bases outside the gene matches. The CDR3 covers 15 residues. CDR3 residues: CASSSLAGVYHEQYF. The CDR3 nucleotides are TGTGCCAGCAGCTCGCTAGCGGGAGTTTACCACGAGCAGTACTTC.

The V gene is TRBV6-5, the J gene TRBJ1-2; the D is unclear. V was cut by 5 bases and J by 3 bases, with 16 bases left in between. Germline V gene data show CDR1 as MNHEY and CDR2 as SVGAGI. The CDR3 contains 15 residues. CDR3 residues: CASSPLRAFDYGYTF. The CDR3 bases are TGTGCCAGCAGTCCGTTGAGGGCATTTGACTATGGCTACACCTTC.